The 22 T cell receptor beta chains reported below all come from one sample, sequenced in a study of blood T cell repertoires in COVID-19. The table came from immunoSEQ multiplex PCR; TCRdb's copy has only in-frame clones and leaves some out. The repertoire includes tens of thousands of clones, around 91% of them detected once, and around 4.5% sits in the top ten. Source material: peripheral blood. The source is a woman of 80 years or more with active or convalescent COVID-19.

V usage is TRBV7-3 and J usage is TRBJ2-2; 12 nucleotides match TRBD2. Trimming removed 1 base from V and 4 bases from J; junction bases left unmatched: 1. The germline V gene has CDR1 SGHTA and CDR2 FQGTGA. The CDR3 loop spans 16 amino acids. The DNA of the CDR3 is TGTGCCAGCAGCTTAAGACTAGCGGGAGTCACCGGGGAGCTGTTTTTT. This translates into CASSLRLAGVTGELFF.

This chain connects TRBV10-3 to TRBJ1-1; D uncertain. Trimming took off 10 bases at V and 0 bases at J, with 12 bases between the two ends. This CDR3 has 13 amino acids. Germline V gene lookup returns CDR1 ENHRY and CDR2 SYGVKD. The CDR3 nucleotides are TGTGCCACTGGAGGCACCATGAACACTGAAGCTTTCTTT. Translation gives CATGGTMNTEAFF.

In this sample, this clone turned up once. The gene calls are TRBV5-5 and TRBJ1-2, with D possibly matching TRBD1 (6 bases). V lost 4 bases and J 0 bases, leaving 13 bases between the germline ends. This CDR3 has 15 amino acids. Germline V gene lookup returns CDR1 SGHKS and CDR2 YYEKEE (reference sequence). CDR3 DNA sequence: TGTGCCAGCAGCCACAGGACAGATGCTAACTATGGCTACACCTTC. As protein: CASSHRTDANYGYTF.

This clone was recorded only once. The rearrangement joins TRBV2 to TRBJ2-7, with 8 bases fitting TRBD1. Germline lookup yields CDR1 SNHLY and CDR2 FYNNEI. This CDR3 comprises 15 residues. The junction had 6 bases not matched to a gene; V was cut back by 4 bases and J by 1 base. The DNA for the CDR3 is TGTGCCAGCAGTGGACAGGGGCGATCTTCCTACGAGCAGTACTTC. Residues: CASSGQGRSSYEQYF.

The chain employs TRBV30 and TRBJ1-1, with 9 positions matching TRBD1. V trimming: 4 bases; J trimming: 2 bases; junction bases outside the gene matches: 2. Per the germline V gene, CDR1 is GTSNPN and CDR2 is SVGIG (reference sequence). This CDR3 has 13 residues. CDR3 sequence (DNA): TGTGCCTGGAAACAGGGGGCTAACACTGAAGCTTTCTTT. Protein sequence: CAWKQGANTEAFF.

The rearrangement links TRBV10-3 to TRBJ1-5; 7 bases are a match to TRBD1. This CDR3 is 12 amino acids long. The germline V gene encodes CDR1 ENHRY and CDR2 SYGVKD. Trimming removed 10 bases from V and 5 bases from J; junction bases left unmatched: 5. CDR3 DNA sequence: TGTGCCACGAGGGGGCTAGATCAGCCCCAGCATTTT. Amino acid sequence: CATRGLDQPQHF.

The DNA for the CDR3 is TGTGCCATCAGTGAGTCCGTCAGGGGGACTGAAGCTTTCTTT. Its protein product is CAISESVRGTEAFF. The rearrangement joins TRBV10-3 to TRBJ1-1, with 7 bases lining up with TRBD1. Germline-derived CDR1 and CDR2 are ENHRY and SYGVKD. The junction had 3 bases not matched to a gene; V was cut back by 0 bases and J by 5 bases. The CDR3 runs to 14 residues.

The chain is built from TRBV7-6 and TRBJ2-3; perhaps TRBD1 as D (5 bases). This CDR3 region has 18 residues. Germline values: CDR1 SGHVS, CDR2 FNYEAQ. Trimming shortened V by 2 bases and J by 6 bases, and 24 bases separated the two germline ends. CDR3 protein: CASSLYRQSAQSRDTQYF. CDR3 DNA sequence: TGTGCCAGCAGCTTATATCGACAGTCCGCACAGTCCCGGGATACGCAGTATTTT.

This rearrangement joins TRBV6-6 to TRBJ2-5; TRBD2 matches 10 bases. Per germline, CDR1 MNHNY and CDR2 SVGAGI (reference sequence). The CDR3 loop spans 15 amino acids. Germline trimming cut 2 bases from V and 4 bases from J; bases unmatched to any gene: 4. The CDR3 spells CASSYRTSGRETQYF. CDR3 DNA: TGTGCCAGCAGTTACCGGACTAGCGGCAGAGAGACCCAGTACTTC.

This clone has more than one count but fewer than ten. The chain combines TRBV18 with TRBJ1-1; 8 bases align to TRBD1. Per the germline V gene, CDR1 is KGHSH and CDR2 is LQKENI. J gave up 5 bases and V 0 bases, and 5 bases lay outside the gene matches. The CDR3 consists of 15 residues. CDR3 nucleotide sequence: TGTGCCAGCTCACCACCGACAGGGGTGAGGACTGAAGCTTTCTTT. This sequence encodes CASSPPTGVRTEAFF. The complete variable domain, with remaining parts taken from reference TRBV18 and TRBJ1-1, reads NAGVMQNPRHLVRRRGQEARLRCSPMKGHSHVYWYRQLPEEGLKFMVYLQKENIIDESGMPKERFSAEFPKEGPSILRIQQVVRGDSAAYFCASSPPTGVRTEAFFGQGTRLTVV.

The gene calls are TRBV7-3 and TRBJ1-5, with D unclear. V shed 1 base and J shed 7 bases, with 17 bases lying between them. The CDR3 has 16 amino acids. The V gene's germline CDR1 is SGHTA and CDR2 FQGTGA. The CDR3 is CASSLIKRAVLQPQHF. The CDR3 DNA reads TGTGCCAGCAGCTTAATTAAGCGGGCAGTTCTCCAGCCCCAGCATTTT.

The chain links TRBV15 to TRBJ1-5, with D hard to call. Germline V gene lookup returns CDR1 LNHNV and CDR2 YYDKDF (reference sequence). This CDR3 is built from 15 residues. The V end lost 0 bases, the J end lost 3 bases, and 9 bases lay between the germline ends. The CDR3 loop reads CATSRDMAVNQPQHF. The CDR3 nucleotides read TGTGCCACCAGCAGAGATATGGCAGTCAATCAGCCCCAGCATTTT. Looking up the rest from reference TRBV15 and TRBJ1-5 gives the full variable domain: DAMVIQNPRYQVTQFGKPVTLSCSQTLNHNVMYWYQQKSSQAPKLLFHYYDKDFNNEADTPDNFQSRRPNTSFCFLDIRSPGLGDTAMYLCATSRDMAVNQPQHFGDGTRLSIL.

The chain joins TRBV27 to TRBJ1-6, with TRBD1 identical over 9 bases. CDR1 and CDR2 (germline): MNHEY, SMNVEV (reference sequence). With V trimmed by 1 base and J by 6 bases, 1 base remained unmatched. The CDR3 extends over 15 amino acids. CDR3 loop: CASSLYRGPNSPLHF. The CDR3 region has the DNA TGTGCCAGCAGTTTATACAGGGGGCCTAATTCACCCCTCCACTTT.

This chain connects TRBV18 to TRBJ1-6, with TRBD1 as a possible D gene (6 bases). The CDR3 contains 14 residues. Germline V lookup: CDR1 KGHSH, CDR2 LQKENI. V lost 4 bases and J lost 14, with 18 bases in between. The CDR3 nucleotides are TGTGCCAGCTCACAAGATTTAACAGGGAAAACCCTCCACTTT. Protein: CASSQDLTGKTLHF.

The V gene is TRBV30, the J gene TRBJ1-6; D gene ambiguous. Trimming stripped 3 bases from V and 1 base from J, with 13 bases between. The CDR3 is made up of 16 amino acids. CDR1 and CDR2 from the germline V gene are GTSNPN and SVGIG (reference sequence). The DNA for the CDR3 is TGTGCCTGGAGCCCCTCACCGACATCCTATAATTCACCCCTCCACTTT. Translating gives CAWSPSPTSYNSPLHF. Drawing the rest from reference TRBV30 and TRBJ1-6, the complete variable domain is SQTIHQWPATLVQPVGSPLSLECTVEGTSNPNLYWYRQAAGRGLQLLFYSVGIGQISSEVPQNLSASRPQDRQFILSSKKLLLSDSGFYLCAWSPSPTSYNSPLHFGNGTRLTVT.

This rearrangement joins TRBV10-3 to TRBJ2-7; tentatively, D is TRBD1 (5 bases). Germline V lookup: CDR1 ENHRY, CDR2 SYGVKD. The CDR3 runs 12 residues. V lost 6 bases and J 2 bases, leaving 8 bases between the germline ends. The CDR3, as DNA: TGTGCCATCAGGGACACGACCTACGAGCAGTACTTC. Its protein is CAIRDTTYEQYF.

Written as DNA, the CDR3 is TGCGCCAGCAGCCAACGTCCCTGGGGGACTAGCGGTAACAATGAGCAGTTCTTC. Amino acids: CASSQRPWGTSGNNEQFF. J is TRBJ2-1 and V is TRBV4-3; 11 nucleotides match TRBD2. The germline V gene encodes CDR1 LGHNA and CDR2 YSLEER. V gave up 2 bases and J gave up 5 bases; unmatched junction bases: 11. This CDR3 has 18 amino acids.

The V gene is TRBV29-1, the J gene TRBJ1-1; D gene uncertain. The CDR3 totals 11 residues. Germline CDR1 and CDR2: SQVTM and ANQGSEA. The V gene lost 3 bases and the J gene lost 4 bases, with 6 bases spanning the gap. CDR3 protein: CSVDAVTEAFF. The CDR3 DNA is TGCAGCGTTGACGCGGTCACTGAAGCTTTCTTT.

J is TRBJ2-1 and V is TRBV5-1, with D possibly TRBD1 on 6 matching bases. V was cut by 0 bases and J by 9 bases, with 16 bases left in between. The CDR3 contains 15 residues. Per germline, CDR1 SGHRS and CDR2 YFSETQ. This CDR3 is CASSLVQGVIGEQFF. CDR3 DNA sequence: TGCGCCAGCAGCTTGGTACAGGGTGTAATCGGTGAGCAGTTCTTC. The full variable domain, completed using reference TRBV5-1 and TRBJ2-1, is KAGVTQTPRYLIKTRGQQVTLSCSPISGHRSVSWYQQTPGQGLQFLFEYFSETQRNKGNFPGRFSGRQFSNSRSEMNVSTLELGDSALYLCASSLVQGVIGEQFFGPGTRLTVL.

The chain joins TRBV10-3 to TRBJ2-3; TRBD1 matches 10 bases. The V and J ends lost 5 bases and 2 bases, in that order; junction bases with no gene match: 4. Germline V CDR1 and CDR2: ENHRY, SYGVKD. This CDR3 spans 15 amino acids. The CDR3 DNA follows: TGTGCCATCAGTTCCGGGACAGGGGTCACAGATACGCAGTATTTT. Translating it yields CAISSGTGVTDTQYF.

The gene calls are TRBV5-6 and TRBJ2-7, with D maybe TRBD2 (5 bases). The germline V gene has CDR1 SGHDT and CDR2 YYEEEE. Trimming shortened V by 0 bases and J by 5 bases, and 9 bases separated the two germline ends. This CDR3 contains 13 residues. The chain's CDR3 is CASSLGMRDEQYF. The DNA for the CDR3 is TGTGCCAGCAGCTTGGGGATGAGGGACGAGCAGTACTTC.

DNA for the CDR3: TGTGCCAGCAGTTACCCAGATAATTCACCCCTCCACTTT. It yields the protein CASSYPDNSPLHF. This rearrangement joins TRBV6-6 to TRBJ1-6; D gene uncertain. CDR3 length equals 13 residues. Looked up from germline, CDR1 is MNHNY and CDR2 is SVGAGI (reference sequence). V was shortened by 2 bases and J by 5 bases, with 4 bases between the two germline ends.